This T cell receptor (beta chain) derives from a study of blood T cell repertoires in COVID-19. The wider study: COVID-19 samples, acute and convalescent, were from the United States, Italy and Spain. In each case, the material was cDNA or gDNA derived from T cells, B-cell-depleted T cells, or PBMCs.

Seattle cases were enrolled at active infection and followed longitudinally. The data were produced by immunoSEQ multiplex PCR, yet TCRdb's version contains in-frame clones alone and is incomplete. The sample consists of 250,000 or so clones, about nine tenths of them appearing once. V lost 5 bases and J lost 7; bases outside the gene matches: 8. This CDR3 contains 14 residues. CDR1 is SGHNT, CDR2 YYREEE, per germline (reference sequence). Material: peripheral blood. The sequence derives from a man aged 25-45 years with COVID-19, enrolled during active disease. This chain uses TRBV5-4 with TRBJ2-2, with 7 positions matching TRBD1. CDR3 in amino acids: CASRTGQAVGELFF. CDR3 bases: TGTGCCAGCAGAACCGGACAGGCTGTCGGGGAGCTGTTTTTT.